This entry lists 16 T cell receptor beta chains sequenced from one sample in a study of blood T cell repertoires in COVID-19. The protocol was immunoSEQ multiplex PCR, while the TCRdb copy is restricted to in-frame clones and leaves out a portion. The sample consists of over 200,000 clones, about 90% of them appearing once. The sample was PBMCs or T cells enriched from blood (not recorded which). These receptors originate from a woman aged 25 to 39 who had been exposed to COVID-19.

The chain combines TRBV7-9 with TRBJ2-1, with 12 bases identical to TRBD2. V lost 5 bases and J lost 4; bases outside the gene matches: 9. This CDR3 spans 17 amino acids. The germline V gene encodes CDR1 SEHNR and CDR2 FQNEAQ (reference sequence). The CDR3 sequence: CASSPPGLAGVYNEQFF. The CDR3 coding sequence is TGTGCCAGCAGCCCCCCGGGACTAGCGGGTGTGTACAATGAGCAGTTCTTC.

This clone has more than one count but fewer than ten. The chain has TRBV5-4 and TRBJ2-7; 10 positions agree with TRBD2. The CDR3 spans 17 residues. The V gene's germline CDR1 is SGHNT and CDR2 YYREEE (reference sequence). The V segment lost 0 bases and the J segment 6 bases; nucleotides outside the gene matches: 12. In nucleotides, the CDR3 is TGTGCCAGCAGCTTGGGGGAGGGAGCGGGAGGGCCCCGCGAGCAGTACTTC. This encodes CASSLGEGAGGPREQYF. Drawing the rest from reference TRBV5-4 and TRBJ2-7, the complete variable domain is ETGVTQSPTHLIKTRGQQVTLRCSSQSGHNTVSWYQQALGQGPQFIFQYYREEENGRGNFPPRFSGLQFPNYSSELNVNALELDDSALYLCASSLGEGAGGPREQYFGPGTRLTVT.

Here the CDR3 DNA reads TGTGCCTGGTTGGCGGCAGGGCCGAGCTCCTATAATTCACCCCTCCACTTT. Translated: CAWLAAGPSSYNSPLHF. The chain carries TRBV30 and TRBJ1-6, with a tentative D call TRBD1 (5 bases). The CDR3 is made up of 17 amino acids. The V end lost 5 bases, the J end lost 0 bases, and 17 bases lay between the germline ends. Germline V lookup: CDR1 GTSNPN, CDR2 SVGIG (reference sequence). The variable domain in full, with the rest retrieved from reference TRBV30 and TRBJ1-6, is SQTIHQWPATLVQPVGSPLSLECTVEGTSNPNLYWYRQAAGRGLQLLFYSVGIGQISSEVPQNLSASRPQDRQFILSSKKLLLSDSGFYLCAWLAAGPSSYNSPLHFGNGTRLTVT.

The chain links TRBV7-6 to TRBJ1-3; D is unclear. This CDR3 is 15 amino acids long. CDR1 and CDR2 (germline): SGHVS, FNYEAQ. Trimming left V 2 bases short and J 1 base short, with 9 bases between. The CDR3 spells CASSLNPGSGNTIYF. The CDR3 DNA reads as TGTGCCAGCAGCTTAAATCCGGGGTCTGGAAACACCATATATTTT.

V and J are TRBV9 and TRBJ2-3; D is unresolved. Germline CDR1 is SGDLS and CDR2 is YYNGEE. Trimming removed 6 bases from V and 2 bases from J, with 10 bases in between. The CDR3 runs 13 residues. The CDR3 coding sequence is TGTGCCAGCAACGGTCTTTACACAGATACGCAGTATTTT. It yields the protein CASNGLYTDTQYF.

This chain joins TRBV9 and TRBJ2-1; 10 nucleotides line up with TRBD2. This CDR3 is built from 15 residues. Germline CDR1 and CDR2: SGDLS and YYNGEE. V dropped 3 bases and J dropped 4; count of bases not matched to a gene: 4. CDR3 sequence (DNA): TGTGCCAGCAGCGCCGCTAGCGGGAGTTACAATGAGCAGTTCTTC. As protein: CASSAASGSYNEQFF.

A few counts support this clone. The chain is built from TRBV19 and TRBJ1-2; unclear D gene. Trimming removed 1 base at V and 8 bases at J, with 5 bases between. The CDR3 is 11 amino acids. Germline V CDR1 and CDR2: LNHDA, SQIVND (reference sequence). The CDR3 spells CASSIGGGYTF. The CDR3, as DNA: TGTGCCAGTAGTATAGGCGGGGGCTACACCTTC. The full variable domain, completed using reference TRBV19 and TRBJ1-2, is DGGITQSPKYLFRKEGQNVTLSCEQNLNHDAMYWYRQDPGQGLRLIYYSQIVNDFQKGDIAEGYSVSREKKESFPLTVTSAQKNPTAFYLCASSIGGGYTFGSGTRLTVV.

This clone was picked up one time. The rearrangement links TRBV4-1 to TRBJ2-1; 7 positions match TRBD1. The CDR3 covers 14 residues. V dropped 3 bases and J dropped 5; count of bases not matched to a gene: 4. Germline V lookup: CDR1 MGHRA, CDR2 YSYEKL. DNA for the CDR3: TGCGCCAGCAGCCATGCTACAGGGGACAATGAGCAGTTCTTC. Protein product: CASSHATGDNEQFF.

The CDR3 DNA follows: TGTGCCAGCAGTCGACAGGGGCGCTATGGCTACACCTTC. Amino acids: CASSRQGRYGYTF. The V call is TRBV6-5, the J call TRBJ1-2; 8 positions match TRBD1. The V gene's germline CDR1 is MNHEY and CDR2 SVGAGI. The CDR3 has 13 residues. Trimming cost V 5 bases and J 4 bases; bases outside gene matches: 3.

The chain links TRBV2 to TRBJ1-3, with TRBD1 matching over 8 bases. The length of the CDR3 is 19 residues. The germline gives CDR1 SNHLY, CDR2 FYNNEI. Trimming cost V 7 bases and J 0 bases; bases outside gene matches: 17. The DNA of the CDR3 is TGTGCCAGCACCAGATGGGACAGGCCGAACTACCACTCTGGAAACACCATATATTTT. This gives the protein CASTRWDRPNYHSGNTIYF.

V gene TRBV20-1 combines with J gene TRBJ2-7, with D tentatively TRBD1 (5 bases). Germline CDR1 DFQATT, CDR2 SNEGSKA (reference sequence). Deletions cut 4 bases from V and 3 bases from J, with 7 bases between. This CDR3 has 11 residues. This chain's CDR3 is CSATRGYEQYF. As DNA, the CDR3 is TGCAGTGCTACAAGGGGCTACGAGCAGTACTTC.

The CDR3 DNA reads TGTGCCAGCACCCCACAGGGAACGAACACTGAAGCTTTCTTT. Translated, it gives CASTPQGTNTEAFF. The chain joins TRBV6-2 or TRBV6-3 to TRBJ1-1; perhaps TRBD1 as D (6 bases). Germline CDR1 and CDR2: MNHEY and SVGEGT. The CDR3 runs 14 residues. V was pared by 7 bases and J by 1 base, with 13 bases between.

The chain is built from TRBV24-1 and TRBJ2-1; possibly TRBD2 for D (5 bases). CDR3 size: 15 residues. Between the trimmed V and J ends, which lost 3 bases and 0 bases, there was a span of 8 bases. Germline CDR1 is KGHDR and CDR2 is SFDVKD. The DNA for the CDR3 is TGTGCCACCAGTGATCCTAGCTCCTCCTACAATGAGCAGTTCTTC. This gives the protein CATSDPSSSYNEQFF.

The chain has TRBV5-4 and TRBJ1-1; 8 bases align to TRBD1. The ends lost 2 bases at V and 10 bases at J; junction bases unmatched: 4. The CDR3 sequence is 12 residues long. Germline-derived CDR1 and CDR2 are SGHNT and YYREEE (reference sequence). In DNA, the CDR3 is TGTGCCAGCAGCTTCCGACAGGGGCTAGCTTTCTTT. It encodes CASSFRQGLAFF.

The chain is built from TRBV9 and TRBJ2-2, with D possibly matching TRBD2 (6 bases). Trimming cost V 1 base and J 1 base, with 11 bases left between them. Germline loops: CDR1 SGDLS, CDR2 YYNGEE. The CDR3 totals 16 residues. The CDR3 here is CASSVRGRMNTGELFF. CDR3 in DNA: TGTGCCAGCAGCGTAAGAGGGAGGATGAACACCGGGGAGCTGTTTTTT.

This sequence joins TRBV28 and TRBJ1-1; the match to TRBD1 covers 9 bases. With 2 bases clipped from V and 1 base from J, the junction kept 11 bases outside the gene matches. CDR3 length equals 18 residues. Per the germline V gene, CDR1 is MDHEN and CDR2 is SYDVKM. The CDR3 DNA is TGTGCCAGCAGTTTAAAGCTGGACAGGGGTTGGAAGAACACTGAAGCTTTCTTT. It yields the protein CASSLKLDRGWKNTEAFF.